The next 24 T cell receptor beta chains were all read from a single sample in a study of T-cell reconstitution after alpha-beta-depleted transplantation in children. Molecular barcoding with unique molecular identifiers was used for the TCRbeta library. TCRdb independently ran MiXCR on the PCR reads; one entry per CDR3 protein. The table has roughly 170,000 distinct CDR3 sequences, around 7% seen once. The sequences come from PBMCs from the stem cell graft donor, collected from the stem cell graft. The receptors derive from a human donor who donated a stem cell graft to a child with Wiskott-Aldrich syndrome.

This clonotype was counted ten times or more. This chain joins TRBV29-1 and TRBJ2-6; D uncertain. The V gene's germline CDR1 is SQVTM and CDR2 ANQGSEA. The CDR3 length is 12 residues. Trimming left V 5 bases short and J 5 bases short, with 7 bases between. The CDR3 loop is CSVHDRANVLTF. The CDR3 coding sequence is TGCAGCGTTCACGACAGGGCCAACGTCCTGACTTTC.

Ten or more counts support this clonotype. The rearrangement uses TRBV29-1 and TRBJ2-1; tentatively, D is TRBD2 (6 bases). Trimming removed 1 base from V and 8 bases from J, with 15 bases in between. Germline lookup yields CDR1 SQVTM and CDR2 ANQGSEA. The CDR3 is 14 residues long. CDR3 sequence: CSVEGGDFKDEQFF. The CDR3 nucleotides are TGCAGCGTTGAAGGTGGGGACTTTAAGGATGAGCAGTTCTTC.

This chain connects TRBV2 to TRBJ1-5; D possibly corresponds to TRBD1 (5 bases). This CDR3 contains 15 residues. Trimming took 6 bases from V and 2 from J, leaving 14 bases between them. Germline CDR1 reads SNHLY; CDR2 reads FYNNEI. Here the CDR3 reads CASRAGGVGNQPQHF. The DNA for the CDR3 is TGTGCCAGCAGGGCCGGGGGTGTTGGCAATCAGCCCCAGCATTTT.

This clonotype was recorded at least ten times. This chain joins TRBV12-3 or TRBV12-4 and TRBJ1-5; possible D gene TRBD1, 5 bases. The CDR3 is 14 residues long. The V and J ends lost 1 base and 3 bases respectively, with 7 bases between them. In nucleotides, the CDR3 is TGTGCCAGCAGTTTAGGACAGCTCAATCAGCCCCAGCATTTT. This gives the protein CASSLGQLNQPQHF.

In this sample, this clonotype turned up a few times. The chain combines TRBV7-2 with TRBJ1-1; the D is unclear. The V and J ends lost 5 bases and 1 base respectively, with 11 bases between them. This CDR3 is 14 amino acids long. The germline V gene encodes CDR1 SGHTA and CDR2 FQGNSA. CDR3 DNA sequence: TGTGCCAGCAGCCCTAGCAGAGCGAACACTGAAGCTTTCTTT. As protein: CASSPSRANTEAFF. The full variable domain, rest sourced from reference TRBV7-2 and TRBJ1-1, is GAGVSQSPSNKVTEKGKDVELRCDPISGHTALYWYRQSLGQGLEFLIYFQGNSAPDKSGLPSDRFSAERTGGSVSTLTIQRTQQEDSAVYLCASSPSRANTEAFFGQGTRLTVV.

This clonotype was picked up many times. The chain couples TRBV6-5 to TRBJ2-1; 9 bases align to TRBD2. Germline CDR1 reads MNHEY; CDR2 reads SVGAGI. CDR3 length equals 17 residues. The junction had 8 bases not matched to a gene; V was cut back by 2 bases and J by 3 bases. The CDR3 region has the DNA TGTGCCAGCAGTTACAGCCTAGCGGGGAACTACTACAATGAGCAGTTCTTC. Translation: CASSYSLAGNYYNEQFF.

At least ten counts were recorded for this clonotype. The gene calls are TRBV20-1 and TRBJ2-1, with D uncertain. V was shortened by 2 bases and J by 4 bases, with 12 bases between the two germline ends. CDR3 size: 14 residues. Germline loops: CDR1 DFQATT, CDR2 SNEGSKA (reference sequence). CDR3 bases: TGCAGTGCTAGATTGAGTCAGGATTACAATGAGCAGTTCTTC. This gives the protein CSARLSQDYNEQFF.

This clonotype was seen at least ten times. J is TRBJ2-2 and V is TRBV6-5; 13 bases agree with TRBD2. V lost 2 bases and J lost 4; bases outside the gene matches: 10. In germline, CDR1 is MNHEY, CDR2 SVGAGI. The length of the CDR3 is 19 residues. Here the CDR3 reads CASSYRGLAGVQGTGELFF. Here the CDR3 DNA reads TGTGCCAGCAGTTACCGTGGACTAGCGGGAGTCCAGGGCACCGGGGAGCTGTTTTTT.

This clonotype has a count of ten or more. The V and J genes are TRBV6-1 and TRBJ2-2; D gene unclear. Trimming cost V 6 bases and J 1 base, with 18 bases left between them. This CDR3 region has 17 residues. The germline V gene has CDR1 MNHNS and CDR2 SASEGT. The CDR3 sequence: CASRERSTGLNTGELFF. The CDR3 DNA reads TGTGCCAGCAGGGAAAGGAGTACTGGGCTGAACACCGGGGAGCTGTTTTTT.

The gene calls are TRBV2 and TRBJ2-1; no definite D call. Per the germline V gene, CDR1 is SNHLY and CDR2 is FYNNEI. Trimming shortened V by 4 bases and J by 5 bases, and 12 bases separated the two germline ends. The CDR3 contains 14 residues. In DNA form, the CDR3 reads TGTGCCAGCAGTGCCAGACTGGGAAACAATGAGCAGTTCTTC. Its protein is CASSARLGNNEQFF.

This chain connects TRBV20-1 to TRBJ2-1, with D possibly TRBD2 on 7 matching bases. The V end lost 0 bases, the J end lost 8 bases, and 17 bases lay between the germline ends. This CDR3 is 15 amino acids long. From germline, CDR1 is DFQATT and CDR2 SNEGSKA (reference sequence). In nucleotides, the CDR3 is TGCAGTGCTAGAGATCGACGGGGGGCTGGCGATGAGCAGTTCTTC. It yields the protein CSARDRRGAGDEQFF.

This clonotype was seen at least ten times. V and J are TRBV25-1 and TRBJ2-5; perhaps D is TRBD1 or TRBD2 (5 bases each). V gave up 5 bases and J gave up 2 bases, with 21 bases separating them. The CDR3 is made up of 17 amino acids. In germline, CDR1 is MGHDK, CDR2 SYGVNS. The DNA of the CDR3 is TGTGCCAGCAGTTTTCCTCCCTGGGACGCACGGCAAGAGACCCAGTACTTC. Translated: CASSFPPWDARQETQYF. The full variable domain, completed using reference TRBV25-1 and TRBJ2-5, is EADIYQTPRYLVIGTGKKITLECSQTMGHDKMYWYQQDPGMELHLIHYSYGVNSTEKGDLSSESTVSRIRTEHFPLTLESARPSHTSQYLCASSFPPWDARQETQYFGPGTRLLVL.

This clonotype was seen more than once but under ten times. CDR3 protein: CATRGDEAGGPNEQFF. The CDR3, as DNA: TGTGCCACCAGAGGCGACGAGGCGGGGGGGCCGAATGAGCAGTTCTTC. The V call is TRBV15, the J call TRBJ2-1, with 9 nucleotides matching TRBD2. This CDR3 spans 16 amino acids. Germline CDR1 is LNHNV and CDR2 is YYDKDF (reference sequence). Trimming at V came to 6 bases and at J to 7 bases, leaving 13 bases not matched to a gene.

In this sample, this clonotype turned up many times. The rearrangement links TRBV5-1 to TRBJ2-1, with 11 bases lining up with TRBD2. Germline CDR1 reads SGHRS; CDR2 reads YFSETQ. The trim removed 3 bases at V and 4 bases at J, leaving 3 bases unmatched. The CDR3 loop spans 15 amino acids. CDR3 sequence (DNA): TGCGCCAGCAGCTCCACTAGCGGGGGTTACAATGAGCAGTTCTTC. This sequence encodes CASSSTSGGYNEQFF.

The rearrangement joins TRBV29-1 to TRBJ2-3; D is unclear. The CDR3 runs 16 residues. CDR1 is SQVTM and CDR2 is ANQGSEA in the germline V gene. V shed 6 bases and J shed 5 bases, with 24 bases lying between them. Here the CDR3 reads CSVAHWSDAVRDTQYF. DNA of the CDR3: TGCAGCGTCGCCCATTGGAGTGACGCGGTGAGAGATACGCAGTATTTT.

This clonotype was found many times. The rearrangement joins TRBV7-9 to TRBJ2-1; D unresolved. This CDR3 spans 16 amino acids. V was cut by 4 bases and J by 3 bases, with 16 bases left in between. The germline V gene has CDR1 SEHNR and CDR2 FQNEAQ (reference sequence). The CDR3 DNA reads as TGTGCCAGCAGCTACCAAGGCCCCTCTAACTACAATGAGCAGTTCTTC. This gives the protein CASSYQGPSNYNEQFF. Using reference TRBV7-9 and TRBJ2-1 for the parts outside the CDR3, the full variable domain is DTGVSQNPRHKITKRGQNVTFRCDPISEHNRLYWYRQTLGQGPEFLTYFQNEAQLEKSRLLSDRFSAERPKGSFSTLEIQRTEQGDSAMYLCASSYQGPSNYNEQFFGPGTRLTVL.

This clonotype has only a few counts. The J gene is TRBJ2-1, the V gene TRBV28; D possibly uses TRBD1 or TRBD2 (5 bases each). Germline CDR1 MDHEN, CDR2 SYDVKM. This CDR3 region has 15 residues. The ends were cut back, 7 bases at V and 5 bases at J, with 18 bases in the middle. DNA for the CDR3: TGTGCCAGCACCCCATTCGTGAAGGGACACAATGAGCAGTTCTTC. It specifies CASTPFVKGHNEQFF.

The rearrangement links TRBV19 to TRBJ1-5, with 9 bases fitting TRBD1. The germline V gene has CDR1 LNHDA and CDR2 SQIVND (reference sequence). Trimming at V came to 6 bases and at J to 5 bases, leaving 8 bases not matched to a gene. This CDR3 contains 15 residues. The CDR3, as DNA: TGTGCCAGTAGGACACAGGGGGCTGGGGATCAGCCCCAGCATTTT. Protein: CASRTQGAGDQPQHF.

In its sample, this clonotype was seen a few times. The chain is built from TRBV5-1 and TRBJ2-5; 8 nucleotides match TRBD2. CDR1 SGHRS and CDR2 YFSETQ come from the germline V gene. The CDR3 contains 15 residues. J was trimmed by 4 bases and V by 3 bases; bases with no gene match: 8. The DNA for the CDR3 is TGCGCCAGCAGCTATGGCGGGGGGCCCCGAGAGACCCAGTACTTC. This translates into CASSYGGGPRETQYF.

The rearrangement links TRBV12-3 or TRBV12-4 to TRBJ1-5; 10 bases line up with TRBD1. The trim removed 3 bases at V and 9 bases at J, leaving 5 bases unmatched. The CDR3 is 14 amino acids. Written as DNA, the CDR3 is TGTGCCAGCAGTTTCCGACAGGGGGCAAGGCCCCAGCATTTT. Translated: CASSFRQGARPQHF.

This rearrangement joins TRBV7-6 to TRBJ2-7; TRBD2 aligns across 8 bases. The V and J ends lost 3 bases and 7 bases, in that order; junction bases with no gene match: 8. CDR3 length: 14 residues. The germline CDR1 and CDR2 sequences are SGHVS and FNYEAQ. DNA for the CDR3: TGTGCCAGCAGCTTGGGAGCGGGAGTGAAAGAGCAGTACTTC. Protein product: CASSLGAGVKEQYF.

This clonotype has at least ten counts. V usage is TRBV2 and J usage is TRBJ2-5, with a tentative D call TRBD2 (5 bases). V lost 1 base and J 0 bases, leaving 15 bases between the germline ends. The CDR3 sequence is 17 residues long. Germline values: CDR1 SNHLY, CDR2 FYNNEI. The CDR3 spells CASSEVGRPKYQETQYF. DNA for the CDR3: TGTGCCAGCAGTGAAGTGGGGAGACCAAAGTACCAAGAGACCCAGTACTTC.

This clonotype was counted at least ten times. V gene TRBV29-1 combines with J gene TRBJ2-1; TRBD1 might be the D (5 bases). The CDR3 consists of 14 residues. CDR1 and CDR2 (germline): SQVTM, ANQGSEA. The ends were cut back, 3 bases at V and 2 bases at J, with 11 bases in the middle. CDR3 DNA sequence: TGCAGCGTTGACTTGGACACCGCCTACAATGAGCAGTTCTTC. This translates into CSVDLDTAYNEQFF.

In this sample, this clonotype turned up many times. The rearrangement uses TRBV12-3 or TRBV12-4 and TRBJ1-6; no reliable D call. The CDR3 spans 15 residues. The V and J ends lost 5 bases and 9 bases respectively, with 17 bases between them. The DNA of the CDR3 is TGTGCCAGCAGTACTTCCTCGGGGTTTAGTTCACCCCTCCACTTT. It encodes CASSTSSGFSSPLHF.